The 10 T cell receptor beta chains given below trace back to one sample, sequenced in a study of T cell changes during pregnancy in multiple sclerosis. The method was immunoSEQ multiplex PCR; TCRdb's version includes in-frame clones alone and lacks a portion of them. The sample has fewer than 85,000 clones, roughly nine tenths seen once. Sequenced here: peripheral blood, sampled in the first trimester of pregnancy. These receptors were collected from a female donor in good health, enrolled as a control in a pregnancy study.

This clone was seen only once. The V gene is TRBV5-6, the J gene TRBJ2-3; D unresolved. Germline CDR1 reads SGHDT; CDR2 reads YYEEEE. The CDR3 covers 14 residues. V was trimmed by 2 bases and J by 2 bases, leaving 9 bases between them. This CDR3 reads CASSFLGATDTQYF. CDR3 bases: TGTGCCAGCAGCTTTTTAGGAGCCACAGATACGCAGTATTTT.

In nucleotides, the CDR3 is TGTGCCACCAGTTCAAAAGGGCCTAGCGGAGTATACGAGCAGTACTTC. Translated: CATSSKGPSGVYEQYF. The chain couples TRBV15 to TRBJ2-7, with 7 bases matching TRBD2. Trimming removed 6 bases from V and 4 bases from J; junction bases left unmatched: 15. Germline V gene data show CDR1 as LNHNV and CDR2 as YYDKDF (reference sequence). The CDR3 loop spans 16 amino acids. Supplemented by reference TRBV15 and TRBJ2-7, the full variable domain reads DAMVIQNPRYQVTQFGKPVTLSCSQTLNHNVMYWYQQKSSQAPKLLFHYYDKDFNNEADTPDNFQSRRPNTSFCFLDIRSPGLGDTAMYLCATSSKGPSGVYEQYFGPGTRLTVT.

This chain connects TRBV28 to TRBJ1-5; D possibly corresponds to TRBD1 (6 bases). Trimming removed 6 bases from V and 0 bases from J, with 18 bases in between. Germline V gene lookup returns CDR1 MDHEN and CDR2 SYDVKM. This CDR3 has 17 amino acids. In DNA, the CDR3 is TGTGCCAGCAGGTTAGGGGGGGGGCCTTATAGCAATCAGCCCCAGCATTTT. It translates to CASRLGGGPYSNQPQHF. Full variable domain (outside the CDR3, taken from reference TRBV28 and TRBJ1-5): DVKVTQSSRYLVKRTGEKVFLECVQDMDHENMFWYRQDPGLGLRLIYFSYDVKMKEKGDIPEGYSVSREKKERFSLILESASTNQTSMYLCASRLGGGPYSNQPQHFGDGTRLSIL.

The rearrangement joins TRBV30 to TRBJ2-5; D gene ambiguous. This CDR3 has 12 amino acids. V lost 3 bases and J 4 bases, leaving 9 bases between the germline ends. In germline, CDR1 is GTSNPN, CDR2 SVGIG (reference sequence). As DNA, the CDR3 is TGTGCCTGGAGAACTTCGGGAGAGACCCAGTACTTC. Translating it yields CAWRTSGETQYF.

The chain carries TRBV28 and TRBJ1-1; possible D gene TRBD1, 6 bases. Germline V lookup: CDR1 MDHEN, CDR2 SYDVKM. CDR3 length equals 14 residues. Trimming cost V 9 bases and J 0 bases, with 14 bases left between them. DNA of the CDR3: TGTGCCAGAATGCAGGGGCGCGTGAACACTGAAGCTTTCTTT. Amino acid sequence: CARMQGRVNTEAFF.

This clone was counted once. CDR3 coding DNA: TGTGCCAGCAGCTTATCCAGGCCCGGGAACGAGCAGTACTTC. It yields the protein CASSLSRPGNEQYF. The chain carries TRBV11-3 and TRBJ2-7; maybe TRBD2 (5 bases). The CDR3 totals 14 residues. The germline V gene has CDR1 SGHNT and CDR2 YENEEA. Trimming pared 2 bases from V and 5 bases from J, leaving 13 bases between.

The rearrangement joins TRBV4-1 to TRBJ2-2, with D maybe TRBD2 (5 bases). The CDR3 sequence is 15 residues long. Per the germline V gene, CDR1 is MGHRA and CDR2 is YSYEKL. Trimming took off 1 base at V and 5 bases at J, with 11 bases between the two ends. The CDR3 nucleotides are TGCGCCAGCAGCCAAGTCCTCGGGGAAACCGGGGAGCTGTTTTTT. This encodes CASSQVLGETGELFF.

The J gene is TRBJ2-7, the V gene TRBV7-6, with TRBD2 matching 8 bases. CDR1 and CDR2 (germline): SGHVS, FNYEAQ. J gave up 2 bases and V 5 bases, and 8 bases lay outside the gene matches. This CDR3 has 15 amino acids. CDR3 sequence (DNA): TGTGCCAGCAGCAAGCAGAGCGGGAGCACCTACGAGCAGTACTTC. Translating it yields CASSKQSGSTYEQYF. Full variable domain (rest looked up from reference TRBV7-6 and TRBJ2-7): GAGVSQSPRYKVTKRGQDVALRCDPISGHVSLYWYRQALGQGPEFLTYFNYEAQQDKSGLPNDRFSAERPEGSISTLTIQRTEQRDSAMYRCASSKQSGSTYEQYFGPGTRLTVT.

V and J are TRBV5-6 and TRBJ2-3; 11 positions match TRBD1. The junction had 2 bases not matched to a gene; V was cut back by 4 bases and J by 4 bases. CDR1 and CDR2 from the germline V gene are SGHDT and YYEEEE. This CDR3 is 14 amino acids long. DNA for the CDR3: TGTGCCAGCAGCCCGGGACAGGGGGCAGATACGCAGTATTTT. Amino acids: CASSPGQGADTQYF. The full variable domain, in which reference TRBV5-6 and TRBJ2-3 provide the parts outside the CDR3, is DAGVTQSPTHLIKTRGQQVTLRCSPKSGHDTVSWYQQALGQGPQFIFQYYEEEERQRGNFPDRFSGHQFPNYSSELNVNALLLGDSALYLCASSPGQGADTQYFGPGTRLTVL.

The CDR3 is CASSLQNEQFF. In DNA form, the CDR3 reads TGTGCCAGCAGCTTACAGAATGAGCAGTTCTTC. The J gene is TRBJ2-1, the V gene TRBV7-2, with D uncertain. This CDR3 comprises 11 residues. Trimming cost V 2 bases and J 7 bases, with 3 bases left between them. Germline values: CDR1 SGHTA, CDR2 FQGNSA.